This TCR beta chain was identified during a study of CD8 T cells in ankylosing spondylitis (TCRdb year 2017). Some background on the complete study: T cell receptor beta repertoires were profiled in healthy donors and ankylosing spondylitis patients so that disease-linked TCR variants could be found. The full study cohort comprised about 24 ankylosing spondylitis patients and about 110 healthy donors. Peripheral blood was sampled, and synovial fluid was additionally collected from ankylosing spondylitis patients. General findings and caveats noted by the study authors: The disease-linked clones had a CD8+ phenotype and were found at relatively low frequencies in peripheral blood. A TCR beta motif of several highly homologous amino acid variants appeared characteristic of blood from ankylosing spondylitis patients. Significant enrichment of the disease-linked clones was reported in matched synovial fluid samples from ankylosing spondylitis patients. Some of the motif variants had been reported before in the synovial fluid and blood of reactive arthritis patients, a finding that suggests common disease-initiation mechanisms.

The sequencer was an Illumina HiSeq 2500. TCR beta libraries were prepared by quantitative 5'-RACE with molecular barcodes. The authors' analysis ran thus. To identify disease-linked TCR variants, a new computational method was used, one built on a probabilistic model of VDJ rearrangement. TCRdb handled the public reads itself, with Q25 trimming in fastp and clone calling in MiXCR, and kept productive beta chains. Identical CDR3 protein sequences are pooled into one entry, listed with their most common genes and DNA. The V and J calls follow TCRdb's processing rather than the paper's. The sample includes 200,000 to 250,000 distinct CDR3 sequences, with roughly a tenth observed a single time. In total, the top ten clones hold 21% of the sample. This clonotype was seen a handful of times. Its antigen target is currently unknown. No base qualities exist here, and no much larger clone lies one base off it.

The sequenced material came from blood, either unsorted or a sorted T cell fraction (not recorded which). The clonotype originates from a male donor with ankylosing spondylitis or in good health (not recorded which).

The CDR3 protein: CASSTGRSTEAFF. At the DNA level, the sequence is TGTGCCAGCAGCACAGGGAGGAGCACTGAAGCTTTCTTT. In this chain, TRBV7-3 is recombined with TRBJ1-1, with a weak D call of TRBD1 (6 bases match). The CDR3 numbers 13 residues from cysteine through phenylalanine. Only CDR3 DNA is held: 39 bases, read in frame from base 1. V is pared back by 5 bases and J by 4 bases, with 11 bases lying between the germline termini. CDR1 and CDR2 (SGHTA, FQGTGA) derive from the germline V gene.